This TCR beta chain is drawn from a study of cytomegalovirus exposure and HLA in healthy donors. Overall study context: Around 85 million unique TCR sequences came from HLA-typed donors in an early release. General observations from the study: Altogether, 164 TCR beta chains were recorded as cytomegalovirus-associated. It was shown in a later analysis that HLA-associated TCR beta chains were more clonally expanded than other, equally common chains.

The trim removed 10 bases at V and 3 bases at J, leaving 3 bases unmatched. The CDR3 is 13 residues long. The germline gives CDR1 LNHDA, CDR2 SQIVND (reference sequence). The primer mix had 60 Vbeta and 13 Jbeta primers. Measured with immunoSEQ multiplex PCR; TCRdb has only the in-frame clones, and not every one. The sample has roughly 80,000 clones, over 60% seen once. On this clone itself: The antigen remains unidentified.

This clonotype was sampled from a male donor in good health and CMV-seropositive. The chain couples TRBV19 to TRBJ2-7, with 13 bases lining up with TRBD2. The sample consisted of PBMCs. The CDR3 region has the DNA TGTGCCACCAGGACTAGCGGGAGCTACGAGCAGTACTTC. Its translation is CATRTSGSYEQYF.